Each of the 2 T cell receptor beta chains below was sequenced from the same sample in a study of T-cell reconstitution after alpha-beta-depleted transplantation in children. Preparation of the TCRbeta library was carried out with unique molecular identifiers. From the PCR reads, TCRdb called clonotypes with MiXCR, one entry per CDR3 protein. The table includes about 870,000 distinct CDR3 sequences, roughly 15% detected once. This material consisted of PBMCs, mostly from graft donor cells, taken 360 days after TCRalphabeta/CD19-depleted stem cell transplant. The receptor set was obtained from a male patient between 5 and 17 years old who had a stem cell transplant for acute lymphoblastic leukemia, so the T cells may come from the graft donor.

This clonotype has a count of ten or more. This chain uses TRBV27 with TRBJ1-2; D remains ambiguous. Germline V gene sequence: CDR1 MNHEY, CDR2 SMNVEV (reference sequence). The length of the CDR3 is 16 residues. The V end lost 5 bases, the J end lost 7 bases, and 23 bases lay between the germline ends. CDR3 in amino acids: CASSHFSTDPRGGYTF. The DNA for the CDR3 is TGTGCCAGCAGTCACTTCAGCACCGACCCCCGGGGTGGCTACACCTTC.

This chain links TRBV7-6 with TRBJ2-5, with 11 bases aligning to TRBD2. CDR3 length: 18 residues. Looked up from germline, CDR1 is SGHVS and CDR2 is FNYEAQ. The trim removed 1 base at V and 0 bases at J, leaving 7 bases unmatched. CDR3 DNA: TGTGCCAGCAGCTTAGGCCGTGGGACTAGCGGTTACCAAGAGACCCAGTACTTC. As protein: CASSLGRGTSGYQETQYF.